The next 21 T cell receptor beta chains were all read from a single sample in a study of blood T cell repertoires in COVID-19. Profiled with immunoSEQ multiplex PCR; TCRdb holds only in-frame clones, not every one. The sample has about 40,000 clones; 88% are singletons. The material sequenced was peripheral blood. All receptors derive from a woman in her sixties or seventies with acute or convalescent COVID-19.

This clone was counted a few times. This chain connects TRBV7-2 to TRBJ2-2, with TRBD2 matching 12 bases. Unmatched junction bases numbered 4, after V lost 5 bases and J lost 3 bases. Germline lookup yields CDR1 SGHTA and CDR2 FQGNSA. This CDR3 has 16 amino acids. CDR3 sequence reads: CASSMGLAGYTGELFF. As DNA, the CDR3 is TGTGCCAGCAGCATGGGACTAGCGGGCTACACCGGGGAGCTGTTTTTT.

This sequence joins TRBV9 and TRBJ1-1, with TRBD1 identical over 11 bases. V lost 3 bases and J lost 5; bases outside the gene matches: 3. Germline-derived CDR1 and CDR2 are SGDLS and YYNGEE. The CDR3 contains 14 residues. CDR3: CASSGTGGQTEAFF. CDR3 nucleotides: TGTGCCAGCAGCGGGACAGGGGGCCAGACTGAAGCTTTCTTT. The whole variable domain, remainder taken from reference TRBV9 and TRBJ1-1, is DSGVTQTPKHLITATGQRVTLRCSPRSGDLSVYWYQQSLDQGLQFLIQYYNGEERAKGNILERFSAQQFPDLHSELNLSSLELGDSALYFCASSGTGGQTEAFFGQGTRLTVV.

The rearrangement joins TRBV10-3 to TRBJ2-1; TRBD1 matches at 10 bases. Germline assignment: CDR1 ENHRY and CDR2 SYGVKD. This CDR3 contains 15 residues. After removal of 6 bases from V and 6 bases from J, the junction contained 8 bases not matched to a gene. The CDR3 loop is CAISTGTGAINEQFF. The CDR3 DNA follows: TGTGCCATCAGCACTGGGACAGGGGCGATCAATGAGCAGTTCTTC.

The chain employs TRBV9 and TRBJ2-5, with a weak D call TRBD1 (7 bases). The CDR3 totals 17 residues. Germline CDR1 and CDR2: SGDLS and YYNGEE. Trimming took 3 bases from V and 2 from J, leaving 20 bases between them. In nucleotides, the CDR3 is TGTGCCAGCAGCGCCAGACCCCAGGGGGGACAGCAAGAGACCCAGTACTTC. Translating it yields CASSARPQGGQQETQYF.

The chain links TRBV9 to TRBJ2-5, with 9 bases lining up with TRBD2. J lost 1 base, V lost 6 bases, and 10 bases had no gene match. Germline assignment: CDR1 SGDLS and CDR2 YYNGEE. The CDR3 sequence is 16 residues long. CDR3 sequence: CASNSGASGTQETQYF. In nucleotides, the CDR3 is TGTGCCAGCAATTCGGGGGCTAGCGGGACCCAAGAGACCCAGTACTTC.

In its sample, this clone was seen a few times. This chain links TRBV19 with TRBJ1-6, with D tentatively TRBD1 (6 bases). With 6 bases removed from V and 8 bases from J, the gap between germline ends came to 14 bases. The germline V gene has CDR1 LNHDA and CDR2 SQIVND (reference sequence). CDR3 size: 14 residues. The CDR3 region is CASSIRGKDSPLHF. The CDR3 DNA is TGTGCCAGTAGCATCAGGGGCAAGGATTCACCCCTCCACTTT.

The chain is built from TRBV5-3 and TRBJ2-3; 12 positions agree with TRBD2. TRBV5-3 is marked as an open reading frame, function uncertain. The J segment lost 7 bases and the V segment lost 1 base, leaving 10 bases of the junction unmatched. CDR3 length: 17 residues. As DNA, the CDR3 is TGTGCCAGAAGCTTGCCTTTACTAGCGGGAGGAGAGAATACGCAGTATTTT. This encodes CARSLPLLAGGENTQYF.

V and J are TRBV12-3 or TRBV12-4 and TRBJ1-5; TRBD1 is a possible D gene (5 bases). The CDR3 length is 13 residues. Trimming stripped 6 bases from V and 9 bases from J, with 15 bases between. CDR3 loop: CASSQEGKRPQHF. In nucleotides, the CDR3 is TGTGCCAGCAGCCAGGAGGGGAAGCGGCCCCAGCATTTT.

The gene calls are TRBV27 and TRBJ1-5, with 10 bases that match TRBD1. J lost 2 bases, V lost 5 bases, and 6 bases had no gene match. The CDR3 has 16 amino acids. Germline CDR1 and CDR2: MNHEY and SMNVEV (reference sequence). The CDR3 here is CASSKGDRGGNQPQHF. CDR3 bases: TGTGCCAGCAGTAAAGGGGACAGGGGAGGCAATCAGCCCCAGCATTTT.

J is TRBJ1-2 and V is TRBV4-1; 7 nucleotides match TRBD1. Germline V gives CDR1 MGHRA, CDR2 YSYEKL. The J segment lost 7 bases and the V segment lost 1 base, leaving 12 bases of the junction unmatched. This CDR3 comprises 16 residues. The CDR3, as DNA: TGCGCCAGCAGCCAAGGTAGCGGACAGGAGTTGGGTGGCTACACCTTC. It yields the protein CASSQGSGQELGGYTF.

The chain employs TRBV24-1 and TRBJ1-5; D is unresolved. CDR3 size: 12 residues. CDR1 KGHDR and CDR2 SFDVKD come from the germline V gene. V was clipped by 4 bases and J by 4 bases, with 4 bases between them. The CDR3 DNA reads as TGTGCCACCAGTGAACAGAATCAGCCCCAGCATTTT. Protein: CATSEQNQPQHF.

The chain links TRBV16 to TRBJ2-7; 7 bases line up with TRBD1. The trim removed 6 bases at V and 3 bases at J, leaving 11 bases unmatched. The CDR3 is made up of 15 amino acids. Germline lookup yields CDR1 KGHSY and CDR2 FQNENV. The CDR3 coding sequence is TGTGCCAGCAGTCGTAGGACAGGAATAAACTACGAGCAGTACGTC. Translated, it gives CASSRRTGINYEQYV.

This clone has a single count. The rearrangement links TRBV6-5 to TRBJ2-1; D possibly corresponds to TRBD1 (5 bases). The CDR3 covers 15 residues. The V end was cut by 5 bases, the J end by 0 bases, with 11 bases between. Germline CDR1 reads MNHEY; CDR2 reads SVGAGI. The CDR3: CASSLQGRSYNEQFF. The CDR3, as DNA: TGTGCCAGCAGTCTCCAGGGCCGCTCCTACAATGAGCAGTTCTTC.

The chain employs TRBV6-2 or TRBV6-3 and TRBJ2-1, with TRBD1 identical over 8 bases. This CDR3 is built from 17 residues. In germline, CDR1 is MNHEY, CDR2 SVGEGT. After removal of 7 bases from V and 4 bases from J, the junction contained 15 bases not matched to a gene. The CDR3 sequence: CASTPYVRTGLYNEQFF. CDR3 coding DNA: TGTGCCAGCACCCCTTACGTAAGGACAGGGCTATACAATGAGCAGTTCTTC.

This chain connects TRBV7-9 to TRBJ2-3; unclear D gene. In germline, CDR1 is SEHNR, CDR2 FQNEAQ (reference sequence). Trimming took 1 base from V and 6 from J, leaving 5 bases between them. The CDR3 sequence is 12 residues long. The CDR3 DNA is TGTGCCAGCAGCTTAGTGGCTGATACGCAGTATTTT. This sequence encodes CASSLVADTQYF.

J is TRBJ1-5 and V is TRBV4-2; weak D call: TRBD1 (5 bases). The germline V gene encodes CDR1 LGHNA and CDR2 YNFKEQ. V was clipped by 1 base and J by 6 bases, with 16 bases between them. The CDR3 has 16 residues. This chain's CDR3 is CASSQATGRVGQPQHF. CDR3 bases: TGTGCCAGCAGCCAAGCAACAGGTCGGGTCGGTCAGCCCCAGCATTTT.

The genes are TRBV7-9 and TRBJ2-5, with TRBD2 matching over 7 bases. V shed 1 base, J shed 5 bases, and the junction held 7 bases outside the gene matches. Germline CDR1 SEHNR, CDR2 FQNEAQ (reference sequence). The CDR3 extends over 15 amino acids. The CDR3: CASSLEGTIGETQYF. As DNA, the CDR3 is TGTGCCAGCAGCTTAGAGGGGACTATAGGGGAGACCCAGTACTTC. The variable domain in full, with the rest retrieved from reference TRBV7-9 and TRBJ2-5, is DTGVSQNPRHKITKRGQNVTFRCDPISEHNRLYWYRQTLGQGPEFLTYFQNEAQLEKSRLLSDRFSAERPKGSFSTLEIQRTEQGDSAMYLCASSLEGTIGETQYFGPGTRLLVL.

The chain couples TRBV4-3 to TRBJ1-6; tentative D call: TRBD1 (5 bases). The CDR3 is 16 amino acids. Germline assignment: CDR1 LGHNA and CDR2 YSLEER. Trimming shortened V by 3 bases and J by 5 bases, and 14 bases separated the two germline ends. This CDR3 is CASSQRAGEDNSPLHF. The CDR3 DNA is TGCGCCAGCAGCCAGAGAGCGGGGGAGGATAATTCACCCCTCCACTTT.

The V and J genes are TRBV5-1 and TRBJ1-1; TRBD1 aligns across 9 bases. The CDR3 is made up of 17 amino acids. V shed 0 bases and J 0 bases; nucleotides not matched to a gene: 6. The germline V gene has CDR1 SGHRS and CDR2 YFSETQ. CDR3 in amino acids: CASSLGRDRAMNTEAFF. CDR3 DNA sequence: TGCGCCAGCAGCTTGGGGCGGGACAGGGCTATGAACACTGAAGCTTTCTTT.

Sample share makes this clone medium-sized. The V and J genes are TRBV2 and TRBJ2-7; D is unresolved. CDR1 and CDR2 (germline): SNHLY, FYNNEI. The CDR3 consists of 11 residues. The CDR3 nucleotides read TGTGCCAGCAGTGAAAATGCAGGATTCGTCGTC. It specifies CASSENAGFVV.

The CDR3 region has the DNA TGCGCCAGCAGCCAAGACCGGTTCGGCAATCAGCCCCAGCATTTT. It specifies CASSQDRFGNQPQHF. The chain carries TRBV4-3 and TRBJ1-5; unclear D gene. This CDR3 region has 15 residues. Germline assignment: CDR1 LGHNA and CDR2 YSLEER. Trimming removed 0 bases from V and 2 bases from J, with 8 bases in between.